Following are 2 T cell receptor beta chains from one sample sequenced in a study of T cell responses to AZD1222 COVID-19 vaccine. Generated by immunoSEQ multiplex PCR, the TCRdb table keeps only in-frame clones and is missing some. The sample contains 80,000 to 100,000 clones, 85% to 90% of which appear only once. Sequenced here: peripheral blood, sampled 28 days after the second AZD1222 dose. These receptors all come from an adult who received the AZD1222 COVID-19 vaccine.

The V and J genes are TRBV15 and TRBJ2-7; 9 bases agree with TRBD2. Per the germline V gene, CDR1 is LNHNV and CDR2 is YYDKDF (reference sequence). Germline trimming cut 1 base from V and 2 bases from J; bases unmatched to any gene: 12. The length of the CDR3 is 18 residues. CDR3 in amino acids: CATSRGLWSSGTTYEQYF. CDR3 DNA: TGTGCCACCAGCAGAGGGCTATGGTCTAGCGGGACGACCTACGAGCAGTACTTC.

This CDR3 is CASSKHTPGQGYNEQFF. For the CDR3, the DNA is TGCGCCAGCAGCAAGCACACCCCGGGACAGGGATACAATGAGCAGTTCTTC. The chain couples TRBV5-1 to TRBJ2-1, with 9 bases matching TRBD1. V trimming: 4 bases; J trimming: 4 bases; junction bases outside the gene matches: 12. Per the germline V gene, CDR1 is SGHRS and CDR2 is YFSETQ. This CDR3 is built from 17 residues.